The 24 T cell receptor beta chains reported below all come from one sample, sequenced in a study of T cell repertoires in cytomegalovirus infection. TCRdb used MiXCR to reprocess the reads, holding one entry per CDR3 protein. The sample has about 830,000 distinct CDR3 sequences, 30% to 35% seen once. Their cognate antigens are unknown. The source material was cultured CD8+ T cells from PBMCs, sampled from culture after CMV antigen stimulation. Every receptor here comes from a human donor in good health (CMV status not recorded). Some clones in this sample may be carry-over from other donors' samples.

The chain links TRBV6-2 or TRBV6-3 to TRBJ2-1, with D tentatively TRBD2 (5 bases). This CDR3 is built from 16 residues. Germline CDR1 reads MNHEY; CDR2 reads SVGEGT. V lost 0 bases to trimming and J lost 3 bases, with 12 bases between them. The CDR3 coding sequence is TGTGCCAGCAGTTACTCGCGGAGGCAGGACTACAATGAGCAGTTCTTC. Translating it yields CASSYSRRQDYNEQFF.

The chain employs TRBV20-1 and TRBJ2-7; 7 bases map to TRBD1. CDR3 length equals 13 residues. Trimming removed 3 bases from V and 3 bases from J; junction bases left unmatched: 5. Germline CDR1 DFQATT, CDR2 SNEGSKA (reference sequence). CDR3 in DNA: TGCAGTGCTAGGACAGACAGGGACTACGAGCAGTACGTC. Encoded protein: CSARTDRDYEQYV.

There are many counts of this clonotype. The chain links TRBV5-4 to TRBJ1-2; D may be TRBD1 (6 bases). Trimming removed 6 bases from V and 4 bases from J, with 19 bases in between. CDR1 and CDR2 from the germline V gene are SGHNT and YYREEE (reference sequence). This CDR3 spans 15 amino acids. In DNA form, the CDR3 reads TGTGCCAGCACCCGAGTGGGGGGGCCGGCCTATGGCTACACCTTC. This sequence encodes CASTRVGGPAYGYTF. The full variable domain, in which reference TRBV5-4 and TRBJ1-2 provide the parts outside the CDR3, is ETGVTQSPTHLIKTRGQQVTLRCSSQSGHNTVSWYQQALGQGPQFIFQYYREEENGRGNFPPRFSGLQFPNYSSELNVNALELDDSALYLCASTRVGGPAYGYTFGSGTRLTVV.

This clonotype came up a few times. The chain uses TRBV27 and TRBJ2-1, with TRBD1 matching 9 bases. V was clipped by 0 bases and J by 7 bases; unmatched bases: 7. The CDR3 spans 16 residues. In germline, CDR1 is MNHEY, CDR2 SMNVEV (reference sequence). The CDR3 coding sequence is TGTGCCAGCAGTTTATCGGACAGGGGAAGTCGTAATGAGCAGTTCTTC. It codes for CASSLSDRGSRNEQFF.

V is TRBV20-1 and J is TRBJ2-3, with D possibly matching TRBD1 (5 bases). Germline lookup yields CDR1 DFQATT and CDR2 SNEGSKA (reference sequence). The CDR3 sequence is 13 residues long. The CDR3 loop reads CSAYLGAPDTQYF. CDR3 in DNA: TGCAGCGCATACCTAGGGGCCCCAGATACGCAGTATTTT.

A few counts support this clonotype. The rearrangement joins TRBV5-6 to TRBJ2-1, with TRBD2 matching 7 bases. Looked up from germline, CDR1 is SGHDT and CDR2 is YYEEEE. V lost 4 bases, J lost 1 base, and 5 bases stayed unmatched. CDR3 length equals 15 residues. In DNA, the CDR3 is TGTGCCAGCAGCCTGCGGGGGTGGTCCTACAATGAGCAGTTCTTC. Translated, it gives CASSLRGWSYNEQFF.

This clonotype was observed a few times. The chain combines TRBV27 with TRBJ1-1, with D maybe TRBD1 (5 bases). Trimming stripped 2 bases from V and 2 bases from J, with 12 bases between. This CDR3 spans 15 amino acids. The germline gives CDR1 MNHEY, CDR2 SMNVEV (reference sequence). In nucleotides, the CDR3 is TGTGCCAGCAGTTTAGGGGCAGGTATTAACACTGAAGCTTTCTTT. Translating it yields CASSLGAGINTEAFF.

To note about this clonotype: A much larger clone is a single base away; this may be a read error. The V and J genes are TRBV7-2 and TRBJ2-2; D unclear. The CDR3 is 15 amino acids. From germline, CDR1 is SGHTA and CDR2 FQGNSA. DNA for the CDR3: TGTGCCAGCAACTTATCCCCGGGCCACACCGGGGAGCTGTTTTTT. Its translation is CASNLSPGHTGELFF.

For this clonotype: A much more abundant neighbour one base away suggests this may be a read error. The genes are TRBV6-2 or TRBV6-3 and TRBJ2-7, with D possibly matching TRBD2 (6 bases). From germline, CDR1 is MNHEY and CDR2 SVGEGT. Trimming stripped 5 bases from V and 0 bases from J, with 14 bases between. The CDR3 has 15 residues. The CDR3 region has the DNA TGTGCCAGCAGTCGGGGGACGGCTCTCTCCTACGAGCAGTACGTC. This sequence encodes CASSRGTALSYEQYV.

The V call is TRBV12-3 or TRBV12-4, the J call TRBJ1-2, with a possible D match to TRBD1 (6 bases). The CDR3 runs 16 residues. Trimming removed 1 base at V and 2 bases at J, with 14 bases between. The CDR3 DNA follows: TGTGCCAGCAGTTTAGATACAGGGTTGTCAAACTATGGCTACACCTTC. Its translation: CASSLDTGLSNYGYTF.

In its sample, this clonotype was seen a few times. This chain joins TRBV10-3 and TRBJ1-5; D remains unclear. Trimming pared 3 bases from V and 11 bases from J, leaving 14 bases between. CDR3 length: 13 amino acids. CDR1 is ENHRY, CDR2 SYGVKD, per germline. The CDR3 DNA reads TGTGCCATCAGTGACCCCATCGAACCGGCCCAGCATTTT. Translation gives CAISDPIEPAQHF.

V and J are TRBV19 and TRBJ1-4; D gene uncertain. From germline, CDR1 is LNHDA and CDR2 SQIVND (reference sequence). The V end was cut by 3 bases, the J end by 0 bases, with 8 bases between. The CDR3 loop spans 15 amino acids. This CDR3 reads CASSIQATTNEKLFF. DNA of the CDR3: TGTGCCAGTAGTATCCAGGCGACAACTAATGAAAAACTGTTTTTT.

This chain uses TRBV13 with TRBJ1-1; D may be TRBD1 (6 bases). This CDR3 spans 19 amino acids. The germline CDR1 and CDR2 sequences are PRHDT and FYEKMQ (reference sequence). Trimming pared 5 bases from V and 2 bases from J, leaving 27 bases between. DNA for the CDR3: TGTGCCAGCAGCGAAACTAATACAGGGTTGGAAAGAACTAACACTGAAGCTTTCTTT. It translates to CASSETNTGLERTNTEAFF. Full variable domain (remainder filled in from reference TRBV13 and TRBJ1-1): AAGVIQSPRHLIKEKRETATLKCYPIPRHDTVYWYQQGPGQDPQFLISFYEKMQSDKGSIPDRFSAQQFSDYHSELNMSSLELGDSALYFCASSETNTGLERTNTEAFFGQGTRLTVV.

The DNA of the CDR3 is TGTGCCAGCAGTCCCGCCCGGCGGGATGGCTACACCTTC. It specifies CASSPARRDGYTF. The chain recombines TRBV6-5 with TRBJ1-2; D gene unclear. V shed 5 bases and J shed 6 bases, with 13 bases lying between them. Germline V CDR1 and CDR2: MNHEY, SVGAGI. This CDR3 contains 13 residues.

This chain joins TRBV4-1 and TRBJ1-6; unclear D gene. This CDR3 has 14 residues. The germline V gene has CDR1 MGHRA and CDR2 YSYEKL. The V end was cut by 4 bases, the J end by 6 bases, with 10 bases between. CDR3 region: CASSPAQSNSPLHF. The CDR3 region has the DNA TGCGCCAGCAGCCCCGCGCAGAGTAATTCACCCCTCCACTTT.

This clonotype was seen a few times. The chain links TRBV20-1 to TRBJ2-3, with 8 bases matching TRBD1. The CDR3 has 16 residues. J gave up 4 bases and V 0 bases, and 9 bases lay outside the gene matches. The germline CDR1 and CDR2 sequences are DFQATT and SNEGSKA (reference sequence). DNA of the CDR3: TGCAGTGCTAGAGATCCGGCAGGGGGCTTAGCAGATACGCAGTATTTT. Protein product: CSARDPAGGLADTQYF.

The table lists this clonotype with a few counts. This rearrangement joins TRBV12-3 or TRBV12-4 to TRBJ1-1, with 7 nucleotides matching TRBD1. Germline trimming cut 2 bases from V and 5 bases from J; bases unmatched to any gene: 11. This CDR3 region has 16 residues. CDR3 in amino acids: CASSLWPGGLGTEAFF. Here the CDR3 DNA reads TGTGCCAGCAGTTTATGGCCAGGGGGTTTGGGAACTGAAGCTTTCTTT.

This clonotype was counted many times. The J gene is TRBJ2-2, the V gene TRBV7-8; D is unclear. The germline CDR1 and CDR2 sequences are SGHVS and FQNEAQ. Trimming removed 2 bases from V and 4 bases from J, with 14 bases in between. CDR3 length: 16 residues. The CDR3 sequence is CASSLSGWGVTGELFF. CDR3 coding DNA: TGTGCCAGCAGCTTATCCGGGTGGGGTGTCACCGGGGAGCTGTTTTTT. Supplemented by reference TRBV7-8 and TRBJ2-2, the full variable domain reads GAGVSQSPRYKVAKRGQDVALRCDPISGHVSLFWYQQALGQGPEFLTYFQNEAQLDKSGLPSDRFFAERPEGSVSTLKIQRTQQEDSAVYLCASSLSGWGVTGELFFGEGSRLTVL.

In this sample, this clonotype turned up many times. The chain carries TRBV11-3 and TRBJ2-4; no clear D. V shed 2 bases and J shed 9 bases, with 11 bases lying between them. The CDR3 has 13 amino acids. The germline V gene has CDR1 SGHNT and CDR2 YENEEA. CDR3 region: CASSLSSLGIQYF. The CDR3, as DNA: TGTGCCAGCAGCTTATCGAGTTTGGGCATTCAGTACTTC.

The genes are TRBV12-3 or TRBV12-4 and TRBJ2-3; TRBD2 matches 14 bases. V was pared by 5 bases and J by 3 bases, with 13 bases of the junction left unmatched. The CDR3 spans 19 residues. The CDR3 region has the DNA TGTGCCAGCAGTCACAATCCGGGACTAGCGGGGGACGGAACAGATACGCAGTATTTT. It specifies CASSHNPGLAGDGTDTQYF.

This clonotype has a handful of counts. The chain couples TRBV20-1 to TRBJ1-5; TRBD1 might be the D (6 bases). The length of the CDR3 is 14 residues. Trimming removed 4 bases from V and 0 bases from J, with 10 bases in between. Germline-derived CDR1 and CDR2 are DFQATT and SNEGSKA (reference sequence). This CDR3 reads CSAIDRYSNQPQHF. The CDR3, as DNA: TGCAGTGCTATTGACAGGTATAGCAATCAGCCCCAGCATTTT.

This clonotype was counted between two and nine times. Given a much more abundant clone one base away, this may be a read error. V is TRBV28 and J is TRBJ2-5, with no clear D. Germline CDR1 MDHEN, CDR2 SYDVKM. Deletions cut 3 bases from V and 4 bases from J, with 3 bases between. This CDR3 has 11 amino acids. CDR3 bases: TGTGCCAGCAGTTTTGTAGAGACCCAGTACTTC. This translates into CASSFVETQYF.

This clonotype was counted ten times or more. The V gene is TRBV27, the J gene TRBJ2-5, with 8 bases aligning to TRBD1. The junction had 11 bases not matched to a gene; V was cut back by 5 bases and J by 9 bases. The germline CDR1 and CDR2 sequences are MNHEY and SMNVEV (reference sequence). The CDR3 is 14 residues long. In DNA form, the CDR3 reads TGTGCCAGCAGTCCGGGGACAGGCCATCGGGCCCAGTACTTC. Amino acids: CASSPGTGHRAQYF.

The chain links TRBV18 to TRBJ2-1; 8 bases fit TRBD2. Germline V gene sequence: CDR1 KGHSH, CDR2 LQKENI. After removal of 1 base from V and 8 bases from J, the junction contained 13 bases not matched to a gene. There are 17 residues in the CDR3. The chain's CDR3 is CASSPRRGASLVDEQFF. As DNA, the CDR3 is TGTGCCAGCTCACCACGGCGGGGGGCCTCTTTAGTGGATGAGCAGTTCTTC.